The entry below describes one TCR beta chain. The antigen is unknown. Splitting of each subset's genomic DNA was done evenly across several immunoSEQ plates. Using immunoSEQ multiplex PCR, the repertoire was profiled, and TCRdb retains in-frame clones only, with some absent. The data contain about 2 million clones, approximately 94% of them singletons. The data were obtained in a study of shared clonotypes between healthy human individuals. Notes on the study in general: On the whole, naive subsets had larger estimated richness than memory subsets had. Among donors, clonotype sharing was expected to be affected by sequencing depth.

The V end lost 0 bases, the J end lost 4 bases, and 19 bases lay between the germline ends. Germline V gene sequence: CDR1 LGHNA, CDR2 YSLEER. The CDR3 length is 18 residues. The naive CD8 subset, CD45RO-negative cells positively selected for CCR7, excluded terminally differentiated effector memory CD45RA+ cells. Free of recent acute infections or vaccinations, the donors were healthy HIV-negative adults. The sample comprised naive CD8+ T cells sorted from blood. The rearrangement links TRBV4-3 to TRBJ2-1; TRBD2 might be the D (6 bases). The clonotype comes from a man younger than 30 in good health. Here the CDR3 DNA reads TGCGCCAGCAGCCAAGATGGCCCTCATAGCGGAAATTACAATGAGCAGTTCTTC. The encoded protein is CASSQDGPHSGNYNEQFF.